This T cell receptor (beta chain) appears in the sequencing data of a study of cytomegalovirus exposure and HLA in healthy donors. Study-level background: In terms of ancestry, the Caucasian-associated cluster contained 80% to 90% of the approximately 420 genotyped donors.

This clone was picked up one time. Its antigen is not identified. Vbeta (60) and Jbeta (13) primers were used in the PCR. The table came from immunoSEQ multiplex PCR; TCRdb's copy has only in-frame clones and leaves some out. Of approximately 120,000 clones in the sample, 76% were seen once. The CDR3 covers 14 residues. V gave up 0 bases and J gave up 2 bases, with 6 bases separating them. CDR1 is SGHRS and CDR2 is YFSETQ in the germline V gene. Whole-study results and caveats: For TCR beta chains, V- and J-gene trimming was later linked to a missense DCLRE1C variant. Reportedly, diagnosis of cytomegalovirus status by the classifier showed high specificity and sensitivity.

Though nominally healthy at sampling, donors likely had unrecorded immune exposures. The genes are TRBV5-1 and TRBJ2-1; a possible D gene is TRBD1 (5 bases). This clonotype was obtained from a woman between 45 and 65 years old in good health and CMV-seropositive. Input material: PBMCs. The CDR3 DNA is TGCGCCAGCAGCTTGGGACAGACCTACAATGAGCAGTTCTTC. This codes for CASSLGQTYNEQFF.